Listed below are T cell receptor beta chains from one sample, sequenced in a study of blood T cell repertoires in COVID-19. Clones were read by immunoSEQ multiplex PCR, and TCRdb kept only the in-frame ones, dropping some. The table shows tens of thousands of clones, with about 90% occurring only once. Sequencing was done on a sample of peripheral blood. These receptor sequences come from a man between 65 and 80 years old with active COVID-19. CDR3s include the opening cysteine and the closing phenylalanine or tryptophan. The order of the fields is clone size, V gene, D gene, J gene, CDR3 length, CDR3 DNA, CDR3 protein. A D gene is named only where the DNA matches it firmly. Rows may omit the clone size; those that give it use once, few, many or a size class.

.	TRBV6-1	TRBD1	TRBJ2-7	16	TGTGCCAGCAGTGCGTACGCCGGGACAGGCTCCTACGAGCAGTACTTC	CASSAYAGTGSYEQYF
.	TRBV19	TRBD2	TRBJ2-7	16	TGTGCCAGTAGTATAGATCGAGCGGGGGGCACGAACGAGCAGTACTTC	CASSIDRAGGTNEQYF
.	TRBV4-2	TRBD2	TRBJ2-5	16	TGTGCCAGCAGCCCAAGGAGCGGGGGGGCAGGAGAGACCCAGTACTTC	CASSPRSGGAGETQYF
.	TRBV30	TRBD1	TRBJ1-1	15	TGTGCCTGGAGTAACGGTGGGACAGGGGGCACTGAAGCTTTCTTT	CAWSNGGTGGTEAFF
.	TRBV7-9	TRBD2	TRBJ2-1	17	TGTGCCAGCAGCTCCAGTAGCGGGGGAAGCTCCTACAATGAGCAGTTCTTC	CASSSSSGGSSYNEQFF
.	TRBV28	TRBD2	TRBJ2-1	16	TGTGCCAGCAGTGCGGGACTAGCGGGGGGGTACAATGAGCAGTTCTTC	CASSAGLAGGYNEQFF
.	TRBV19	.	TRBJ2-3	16	TGTGCCAGTAGTATTGGAGTGGCGGGGACTTCAGATACGCAGTATTTT	CASSIGVAGTSDTQYF
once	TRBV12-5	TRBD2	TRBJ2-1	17	TGTGCTAGTGGTTTGTACCCCTCGGTGGGGGGGTTAGATGAGCAGTTCTTC	CASGLYPSVGGLDEQFF
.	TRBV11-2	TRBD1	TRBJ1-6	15	TGTGCCAGCAGTACCTTACAGGGGCTTAATTCACCCCTCCACTTT	CASSTLQGLNSPLHF
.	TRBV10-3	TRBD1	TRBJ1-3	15	TGTGCCATCAGTGGAGACAGGGGGCAAGGAAACACCATATATTTT	CAISGDRGQGNTIYF
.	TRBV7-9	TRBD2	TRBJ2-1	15	TGTGCCAGCAGCTTAGTAGCGGGGGGCCTCAGCGAGCAGTTCTTC	CASSLVAGGLSEQFF
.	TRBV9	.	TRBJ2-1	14	TGTGCCAGCAGCGAACAGTCAGGGCAATGGGAGCAGTTCTTC	CASSEQSGQWEQFF
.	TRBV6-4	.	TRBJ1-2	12	TGTGCCAGCAGTGACTCAGCCTATGGCTACACCTTC	CASSDSAYGYTF
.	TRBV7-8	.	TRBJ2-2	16	TGTGCCAGCAGCCTACACCTAGGGGCGAACACCGGGGAGCTGTTTTTT	CASSLHLGANTGELFF
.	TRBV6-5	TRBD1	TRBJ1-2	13	TGTGCCAGCAGTTCCGGGACAGTCTATGGCTACACCTTC	CASSSGTVYGYTF
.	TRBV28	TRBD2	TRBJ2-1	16	TGTGCCAGCAGCCCCCGGCGGACTAGCGGTTACAATGAGCAGTTCTTC	CASSPRRTSGYNEQFF
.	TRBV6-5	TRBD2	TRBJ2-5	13	TGTGCCAGCAAGACGGGGGGGCGGGAGACCCAGTACTTC	CASKTGGRETQYF
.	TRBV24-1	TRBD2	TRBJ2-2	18	TGTGCCACCAGTTTCGGACTAGCGGGGGGCCGGAACACCGGGGAGCTGTTTTTT	CATSFGLAGGRNTGELFF
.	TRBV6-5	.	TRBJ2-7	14	TGTGCCAGCAGAACGACAGAGCTCTCCTACGAGCAGTACTTC	CASRTTELSYEQYF
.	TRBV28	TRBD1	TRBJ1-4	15	TGTGCCAGCAGCCAGGGACAGGCCTCTAATGAAAAACTGTTTTTT	CASSQGQASNEKLFF
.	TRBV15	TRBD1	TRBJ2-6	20	TGTGCCACCAGCAGAGATCGCTCAGGGACAGGGGTTTATGGGGCCAACGTCCTGACTTTC	CATSRDRSGTGVYGANVLTF
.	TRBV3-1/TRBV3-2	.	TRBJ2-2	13	TGTGCCAGCAGCCATCATAACACCGGGGAGCTGTTTTTT	CASSHHNTGELFF
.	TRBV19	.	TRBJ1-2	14	TGTGCCAGTAGCTCCGCGGGAGGGAGCTATGGCTACACCTTC	CASSSAGGSYGYTF
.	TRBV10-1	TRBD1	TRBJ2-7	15	TGCGCCAGCAGTGAGTCGGGACAGGGGATGAACGAGCAGTACTTC	CASSESGQGMNEQYF
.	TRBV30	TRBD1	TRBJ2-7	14	TGTGCCTGGAGTGTCGGGACAGGGGTTGAGGAGCAGTACTTC	CAWSVGTGVEEQYF
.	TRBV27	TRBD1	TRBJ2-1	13	TGTGCCAGCACCGGACAGGGTATGAATGAGCAGTTCTTC	CASTGQGMNEQFF
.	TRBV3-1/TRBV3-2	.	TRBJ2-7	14	TGTGCCAGCAGCCGCCTCGGGGGAACCTACGAGCAGTACTTC	CASSRLGGTYEQYF
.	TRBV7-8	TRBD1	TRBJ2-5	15	TGTGCCAGCAGCTTGACAGGGAGTCCGCAAGAGACCCAGTACTTC	CASSLTGSPQETQYF
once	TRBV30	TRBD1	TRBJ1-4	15	TGTGCCTGGAGTGTAGGCGGGACAGCAAATGAAAAACTGTTTTTT	CAWSVGGTANEKLFF
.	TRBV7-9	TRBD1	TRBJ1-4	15	TGTGCCAGCAGCAAGGACAGGGGAACTAATGAAAAACTGTTTTTT	CASSKDRGTNEKLFF
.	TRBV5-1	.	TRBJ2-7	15	TGCGCCAGCAGCTTGGCCTATGCGGGGCCCAGGGAGCAGTACTTC	CASSLAYAGPREQYF
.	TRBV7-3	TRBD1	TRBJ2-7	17	TGTGCCAGCAGCTTGGGACAGGGTCTCCGACGAGTATGCGAGCAGTACTTC	CASSLGQGLRRVCEQYF
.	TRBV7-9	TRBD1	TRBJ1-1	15	TGTGCCAGCAGCCCGGGGACAGGAGTGAACACTGAAGCTTTCTTT	CASSPGTGVNTEAFF
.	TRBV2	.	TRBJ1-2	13	TGTGCCAGCTCTCTGAGGGGGGGCAGGGGCTACACCTTC	CASSLRGGRGYTF
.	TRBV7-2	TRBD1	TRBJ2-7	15	TGTGCCAGCAGCTTGAGCAGGACAGGGAACTACGAGCAGTACTTC	CASSLSRTGNYEQYF
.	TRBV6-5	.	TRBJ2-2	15	TGTGCCAGCAGCGCAACGGGGGTAGCCACCGGGGAGCTGTTTTTT	CASSATGVATGELFF
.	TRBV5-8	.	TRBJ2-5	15	TGTGCCAGCGCTCCCGGGGGGCGCCACCAAGAGACCCAGTACTTC	CASAPGGRHQETQYF
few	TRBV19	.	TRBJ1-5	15	TGTGCCAGTAGTATAGGACAGGCTAGCAATCAGCCCCAGCATTTT	CASSIGQASNQPQHF
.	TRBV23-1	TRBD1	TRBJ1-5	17	TGCGCCAGCAGTCAGTCCAGGGACAGGGAAGGCCATCAGCCCCAGCATTTT	CASSQSRDREGHQPQHF
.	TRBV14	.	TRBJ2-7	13	TGTGCCAGCAGCCCAAACGGGATGTACGAGCAGTACTTC	CASSPNGMYEQYF
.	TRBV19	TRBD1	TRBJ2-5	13	TGTGCCACCAGCGGACAGGGAAAAGAGACCCAGTACTTC	CATSGQGKETQYF
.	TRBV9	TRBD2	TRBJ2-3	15	TGTGCCAGCAGCTTTGGACTAGCGAGCACAGATACGCAGTATTTT	CASSFGLASTDTQYF
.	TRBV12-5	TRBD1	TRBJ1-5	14	TGTGCTAGTGGTTCAGACAGGGTTGGTCAGCCCCAGCATTTT	CASGSDRVGQPQHF
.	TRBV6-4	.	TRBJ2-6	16	TGTGCCAGCAGTGCGACAGCTGGCTCTGGGGCCAACGTCCTGACTTTC	CASSATAGSGANVLTF
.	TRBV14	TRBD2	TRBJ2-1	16	TGTGCCAGCAGCCAAGATCGTTTAGCGGGGCACAATGAGCAGTTCTTC	CASSQDRLAGHNEQFF
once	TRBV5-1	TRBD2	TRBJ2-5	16	TGCGCCAGCAGCCCCTCTAGCGGGGGGGCAGGAGAGACCCAGTACTTC	CASSPSSGGAGETQYF
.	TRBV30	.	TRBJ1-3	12	TGTGCCTGGACCCAGGGTGGAAACACCATATATTTT	CAWTQGGNTIYF
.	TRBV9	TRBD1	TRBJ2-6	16	TGTGCCAGCAGCCCAGGGGACAGGTCTGGGGCCAACGTCCTGACTTTC	CASSPGDRSGANVLTF
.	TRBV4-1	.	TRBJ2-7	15	TGCGCCAGCAGCCAGGACCCACTAGGCTCATACGAGCAGTACTTC	CASSQDPLGSYEQYF
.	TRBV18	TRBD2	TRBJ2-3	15	TGTGCCAGCTCACCATCTAGCGGGGTGACAGATACGCAGTATTTT	CASSPSSGVTDTQYF
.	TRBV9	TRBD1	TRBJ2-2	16	TGTGCCAGCAGCGCCCCAACAGGGGTGAACACCGGGGAGCTGTTTTTT	CASSAPTGVNTGELFF
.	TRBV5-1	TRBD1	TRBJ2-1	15	TGCGCCAGCAGGGGTGGGACAGGGGTTTACAATGAGCAGTTCTTC	CASRGGTGVYNEQFF
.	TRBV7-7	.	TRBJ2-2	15	TGTGCTAGCAGCCCCCGGGAGGGGGCCACCGGGGAGCTGTTTTTT	CASSPREGATGELFF
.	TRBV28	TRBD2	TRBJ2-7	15	TGTGCCAGCACCCAAGCGGGACCGAGCTCCTACGAGCAGTACTTC	CASTQAGPSSYEQYF
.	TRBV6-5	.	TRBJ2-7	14	TGTGCCAGCAGTTCCAGGGTGGAAACCTACGAGCAGTACTTC	CASSSRVETYEQYF
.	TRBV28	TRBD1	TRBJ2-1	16	TGTGCCAGCAGTCCAAGACAGGGGTTCCTCCTAAATGAGCAGTTCTTC	CASSPRQGFLLNEQFF
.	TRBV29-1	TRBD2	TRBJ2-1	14	TGCAGCGTTGGAGGGATTCGGTCGGGGGGGGAACAGTTCTTC	CSVGGIRSGGEQFF
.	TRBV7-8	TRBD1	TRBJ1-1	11	TGTGCCAGCAGCTCGCAGGGGGTAGCTTTCTTT	CASSSQGVAFF
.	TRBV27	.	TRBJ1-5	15	TGTGCCAGCAGTCGACAGCCTTTGAGCAATCAGCCCCAGCATTTT	CASSRQPLSNQPQHF
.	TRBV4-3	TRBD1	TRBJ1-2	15	TGCGCCAGCAGCCAAGATCGTTCAGGGGGAGATGGCTACACCTTC	CASSQDRSGGDGYTF